This TCR beta chain was obtained from a study of identifying expanded T cells in peripheral blood. The junction had 8 bases not matched to a gene; V was cut back by 5 bases and J by 3 bases. The CDR3 extends over 16 amino acids. Looked up from germline, CDR1 is SGHVS and CDR2 is FQNEAQ. No infections or other immune events were documented during collection. Broader study findings: Approximately two-week clone count variance significantly increased as total template count grew.

Here immunoSEQ multiplex PCR was the method, and the copy in TCRdb shows in-frame clones only, minus some. The sample has some 120,000 clones; more than 80% are singletons. For this clone: What it recognizes is unknown.

The TCR sequence derives from a person aged 18-70 years in good health. Sequenced input: blood. The gene calls are TRBV7-8 and TRBJ2-1; the match to TRBD1 covers 9 bases. The CDR3 reads CASSSSQGAFYNEQFF. The CDR3 DNA reads as TGTGCCAGCAGCAGTTCACAGGGGGCTTTCTACAATGAGCAGTTCTTC.